Sequencing of this T cell receptor (beta chain) was carried out in a study of blood T cell repertoires in COVID-19. About the study: The cDNA or gDNA used as material had been derived from T cells, B-cell-depleted T cells, or PBMCs.

Study processing details: Reference gene primer amplification gave nucleated cell count estimates. Libraries were prepared by immunoSEQ multiplex PCR; TCRdb keeps only in-frame clonotypes and omits some of them. The V and J calls and clone size were taken over from that table, and D and trimming were inferred from the DNA. The sample includes roughly 100,000 clones, roughly 86% of them seen just once. V trimming: 7 bases; J trimming: 5 bases; junction bases outside the gene matches: 5. The CDR3 length is 14 residues. Germline V gene sequence: CDR1 LGHNT, CDR2 FRNRAP. The sequencing input was peripheral blood. The sequence derives from a man aged 35-49 years with active or convalescent COVID-19. The chain employs TRBV12-5 and TRBJ2-2, with 9 bases identical to TRBD2. The CDR3 nucleotides read TGTGCTAGTGCCAAAAGCGGGGGGACCGGGGAGCTGTTTTTT. Encoded protein: CASAKSGGTGELFF.